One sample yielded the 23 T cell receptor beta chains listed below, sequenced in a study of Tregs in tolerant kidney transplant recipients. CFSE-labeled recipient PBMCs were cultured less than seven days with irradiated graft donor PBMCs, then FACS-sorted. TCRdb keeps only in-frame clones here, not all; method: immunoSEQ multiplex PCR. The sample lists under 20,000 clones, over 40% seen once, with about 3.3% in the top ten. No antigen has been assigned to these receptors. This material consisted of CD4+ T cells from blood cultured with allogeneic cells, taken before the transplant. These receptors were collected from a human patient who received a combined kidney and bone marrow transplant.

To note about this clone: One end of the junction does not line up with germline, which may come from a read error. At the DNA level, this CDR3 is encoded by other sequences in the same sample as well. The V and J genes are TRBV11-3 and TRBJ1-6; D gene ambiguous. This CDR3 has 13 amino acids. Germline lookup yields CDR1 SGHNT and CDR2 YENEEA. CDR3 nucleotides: TGTGCCAGCAGCTTTATATATAATTCCCCCCTCCACTTT. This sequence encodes CASSFIYNSPLHF.

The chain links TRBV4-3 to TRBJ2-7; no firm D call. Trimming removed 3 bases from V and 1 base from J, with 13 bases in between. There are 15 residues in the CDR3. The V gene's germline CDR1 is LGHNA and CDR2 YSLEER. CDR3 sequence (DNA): TGCGCCAGCAGCCAGCTAATAACAGAGTCCTACGAGCAGTACTTC. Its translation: CASSQLITESYEQYF.

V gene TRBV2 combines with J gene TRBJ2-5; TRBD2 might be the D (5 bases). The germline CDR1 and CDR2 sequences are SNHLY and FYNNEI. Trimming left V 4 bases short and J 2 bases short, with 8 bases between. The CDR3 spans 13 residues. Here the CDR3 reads CASSVRDQETQYF. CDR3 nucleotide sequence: TGTGCCAGCAGTGTGAGGGATCAAGAGACCCAGTACTTC.

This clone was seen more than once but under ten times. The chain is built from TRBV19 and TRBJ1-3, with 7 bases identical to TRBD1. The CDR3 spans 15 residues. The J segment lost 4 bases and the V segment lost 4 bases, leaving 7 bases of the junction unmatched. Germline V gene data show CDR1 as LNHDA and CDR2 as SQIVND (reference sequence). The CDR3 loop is CASSSKQGSGNTIYF. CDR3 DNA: TGTGCCAGTAGTAGCAAACAGGGGAGCGGAAACACCATATATTTT.

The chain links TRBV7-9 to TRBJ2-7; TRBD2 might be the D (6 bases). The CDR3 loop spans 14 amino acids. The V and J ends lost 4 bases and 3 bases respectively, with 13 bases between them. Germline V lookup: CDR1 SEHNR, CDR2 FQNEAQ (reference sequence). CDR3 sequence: CASSSGAGIYEQYF. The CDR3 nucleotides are TGTGCCAGCAGCTCTGGGGCGGGGATCTACGAGCAGTACTTC.

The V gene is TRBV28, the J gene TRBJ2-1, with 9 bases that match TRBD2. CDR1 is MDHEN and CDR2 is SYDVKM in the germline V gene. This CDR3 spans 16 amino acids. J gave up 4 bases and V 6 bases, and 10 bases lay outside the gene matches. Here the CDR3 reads CASSPRHSGGYNEQFF. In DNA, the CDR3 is TGTGCCAGCAGCCCCCGGCATAGCGGGGGATACAATGAGCAGTTCTTC.

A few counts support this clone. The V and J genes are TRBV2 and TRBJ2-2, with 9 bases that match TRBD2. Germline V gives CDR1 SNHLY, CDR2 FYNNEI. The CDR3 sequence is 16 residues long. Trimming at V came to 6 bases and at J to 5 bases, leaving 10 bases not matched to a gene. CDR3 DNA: TGTGCCAGCAGGGGGGGACGAGCGGGGGGAACCGGGGAGCTGTTTTTT. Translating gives CASRGGRAGGTGELFF.

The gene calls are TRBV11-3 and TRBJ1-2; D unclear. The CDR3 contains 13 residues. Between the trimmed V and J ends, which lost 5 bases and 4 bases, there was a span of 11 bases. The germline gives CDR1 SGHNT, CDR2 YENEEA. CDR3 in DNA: TGTGCCAGCAGCCCATCCCCGGGCTATGGCTACACCTTC. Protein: CASSPSPGYGYTF.

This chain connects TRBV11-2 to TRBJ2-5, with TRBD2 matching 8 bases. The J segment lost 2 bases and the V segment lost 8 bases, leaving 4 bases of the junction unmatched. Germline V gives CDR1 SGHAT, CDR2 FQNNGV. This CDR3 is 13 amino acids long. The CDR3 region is CASHLAGQETQYF. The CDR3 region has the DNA TGTGCCAGCCATCTAGCGGGTCAAGAGACCCAGTACTTC.

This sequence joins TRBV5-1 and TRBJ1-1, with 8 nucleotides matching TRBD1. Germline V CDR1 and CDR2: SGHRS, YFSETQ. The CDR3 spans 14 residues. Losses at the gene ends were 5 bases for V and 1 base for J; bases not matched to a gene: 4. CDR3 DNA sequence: TGCGCCAGCAGGGCCGGGACAGGGAACACTGAAGCTTTCTTT. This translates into CASRAGTGNTEAFF.

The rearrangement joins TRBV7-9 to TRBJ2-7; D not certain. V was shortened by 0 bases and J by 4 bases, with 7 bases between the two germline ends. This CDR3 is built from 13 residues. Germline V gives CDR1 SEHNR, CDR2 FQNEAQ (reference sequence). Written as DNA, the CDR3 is TGTGCCAGCAGCTTAGCGCGCAGGTACGAGCAGTACTTC. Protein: CASSLARRYEQYF.

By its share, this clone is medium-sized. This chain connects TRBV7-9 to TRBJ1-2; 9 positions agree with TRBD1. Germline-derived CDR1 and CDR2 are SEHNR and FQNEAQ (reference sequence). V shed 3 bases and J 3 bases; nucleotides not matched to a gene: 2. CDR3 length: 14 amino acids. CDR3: CASSLGQGDYGYTF. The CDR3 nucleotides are TGTGCCAGCAGCTTGGGACAGGGTGACTATGGCTACACCTTC.

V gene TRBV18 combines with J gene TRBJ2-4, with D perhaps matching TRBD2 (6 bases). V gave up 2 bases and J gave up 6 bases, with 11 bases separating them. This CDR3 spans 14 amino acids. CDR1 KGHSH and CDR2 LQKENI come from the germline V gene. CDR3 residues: CASSPGAGRNIQYF. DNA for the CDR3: TGTGCCAGCTCACCAGGGGCCGGGAGAAACATTCAGTACTTC.

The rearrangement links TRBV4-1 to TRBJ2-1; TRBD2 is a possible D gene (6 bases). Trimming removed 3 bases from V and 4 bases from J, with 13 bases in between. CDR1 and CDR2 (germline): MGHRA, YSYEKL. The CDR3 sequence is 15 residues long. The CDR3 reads CASSHIRDSYNEQFF. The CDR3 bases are TGCGCCAGCAGCCATATCCGGGACTCATACAATGAGCAGTTCTTC.

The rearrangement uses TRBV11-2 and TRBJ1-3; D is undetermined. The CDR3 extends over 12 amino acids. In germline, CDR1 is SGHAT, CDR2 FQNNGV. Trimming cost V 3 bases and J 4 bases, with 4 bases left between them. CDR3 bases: TGTGCCAGCAGCTTGGCCGGAAACACCATATATTTT. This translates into CASSLAGNTIYF.

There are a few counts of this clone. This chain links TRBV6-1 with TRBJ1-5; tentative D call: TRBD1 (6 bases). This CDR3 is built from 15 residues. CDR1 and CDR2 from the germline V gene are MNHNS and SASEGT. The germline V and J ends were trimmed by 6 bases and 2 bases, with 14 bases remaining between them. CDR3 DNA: TGTGCCAGCAGGGGGGGGGCAAAGGGCAATCAGCCCCAGCATTTT. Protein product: CASRGGAKGNQPQHF.

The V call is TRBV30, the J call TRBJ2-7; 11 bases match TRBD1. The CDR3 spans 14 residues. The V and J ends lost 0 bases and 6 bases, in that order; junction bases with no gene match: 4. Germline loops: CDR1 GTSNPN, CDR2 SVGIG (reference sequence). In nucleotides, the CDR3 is TGTGCCTGGAGTGTGGACAGGGGGCAATTCGAGCAGTACTTC. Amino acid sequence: CAWSVDRGQFEQYF.

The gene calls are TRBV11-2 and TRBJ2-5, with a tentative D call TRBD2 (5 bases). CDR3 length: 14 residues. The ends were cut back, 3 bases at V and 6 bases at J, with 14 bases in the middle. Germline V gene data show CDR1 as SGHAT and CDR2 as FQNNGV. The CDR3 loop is CASSFGLRGKTQYF. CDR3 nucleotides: TGTGCCAGCAGCTTTGGGCTTAGAGGGAAGACCCAGTACTTC.

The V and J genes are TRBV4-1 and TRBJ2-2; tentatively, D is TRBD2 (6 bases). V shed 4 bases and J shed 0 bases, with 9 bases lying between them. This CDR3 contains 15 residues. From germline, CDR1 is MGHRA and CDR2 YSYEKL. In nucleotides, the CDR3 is TGCGCCAGCAGCCGGGAGGCCGCGAACACCGGGGAGCTGTTTTTT. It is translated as CASSREAANTGELFF.

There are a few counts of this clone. The CDR3 is CASRLSGGIGAGELFF. CDR3 nucleotide sequence: TGTGCCAGCAGACTAAGCGGGGGCATCGGGGCCGGGGAGCTGTTTTTT. The chain links TRBV7-2 to TRBJ2-2; 8 nucleotides match TRBD2. V lost 6 bases to trimming and J lost 6 bases; unmatched junction nucleotides: 12. In germline, CDR1 is SGHTA, CDR2 FQGNSA. This CDR3 contains 16 residues.

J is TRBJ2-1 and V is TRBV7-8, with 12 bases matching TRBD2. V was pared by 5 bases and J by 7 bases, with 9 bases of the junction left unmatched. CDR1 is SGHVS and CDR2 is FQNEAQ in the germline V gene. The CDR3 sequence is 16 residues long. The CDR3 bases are TGTGCCAGCAGCCCCGATCTAGCGGGGGGGAGGAATGAGCAGTTCTTC. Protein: CASSPDLAGGRNEQFF.

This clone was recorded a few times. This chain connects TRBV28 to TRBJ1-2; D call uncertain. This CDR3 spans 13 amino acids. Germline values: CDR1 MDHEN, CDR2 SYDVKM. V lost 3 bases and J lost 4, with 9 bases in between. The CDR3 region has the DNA TGTGCCAGCAGTTTGGCAACCAGCTATGGCTACACCTTC. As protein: CASSLATSYGYTF.

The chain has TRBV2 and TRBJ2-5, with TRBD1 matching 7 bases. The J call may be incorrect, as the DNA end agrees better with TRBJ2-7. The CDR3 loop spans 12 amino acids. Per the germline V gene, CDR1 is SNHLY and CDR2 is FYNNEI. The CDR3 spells CASAGQVNEQYF. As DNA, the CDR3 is TGTGCCAGTGCTGGACAGGTAAACGAGCAGTACTTC.